Given below is one T cell receptor (beta chain) in context. Its target is not known. Between the trimmed V and J ends, which lost 1 base and 2 bases, there was a span of 6 bases. This CDR3 is built from 13 residues. Germline CDR1 SGHNT, CDR2 YENEEA. The assay was immunoSEQ multiplex PCR, and TCRdb's table has in-frame clones only and misses some. The sample gives 45,000 to 55,000 clones, nearly 90% of which show up once; about 0.68% is in the top ten. The sample comes from a study of OX40 agonist ivuxolimab in advanced cancers. Study in general: Prior therapy, whether anti-PD-1, anti-PD-L1 or anti-CTLA-4, was allowed, and less than 45% had some. Findings of the study overall: On average, CD8+ T cells showed a greater number of expanded clones than CD4+. At 0.1 to 3.0 mg/kg, CD4+ and CD8+ blood T cells expanded clonally by week 6.

Here the sequenced sample was CD4+ or CD8+ T cells sorted from blood, taken in a trial of the OX40 agonist ivuxolimab. This TCR was recovered from an adult with an advanced solid tumor such as melanoma, head and neck, liver or kidney cancer. The chain joins TRBV11-3 to TRBJ2-7; D is unresolved. In DNA, the CDR3 is TGTGCCAGCAGCTTAGTAGCCACCTACGAGCAGTACTTC. It codes for CASSLVATYEQYF. The full variable domain, in which reference TRBV11-3 and TRBJ2-7 provide the parts outside the CDR3, is EAGVVQSPRYKIIEKKQPVAFWCNPISGHNTLYWYLQNLGQGPELLIRYENEEAVDDSQLPKDRFSAERLKGVDSTLKIQPAELGDSAVYLCASSLVATYEQYFGPGTRLTVT.